This TCR beta chain was identified during a study of blood T cell repertoires in COVID-19 (dated by TCRdb to the early 2020s). Background on the whole study: Samples covering the acute and convalescent phases of COVID-19 were provided by collaborators in the United States, Italy and Spain. Deeply sampled blood TCRbeta repertoires from subjects exposed to, actively infected with, or recovered from COVID-19 were included in the dataset. Where HLA class I and class II types were available, the types were taken from metadata supplied by the sample provider, not from assay-based typing. The prospective study material was composed of cDNA or gDNA derived from T cells, B-cell-depleted T cells, or PBMCs. A de-identified subject ID, COVID-19 status, age in years and sex were almost always included in the sample metadata. The samples were drawn from the first 160 participants of the ongoing ImmuneRACE study and from under 1,500 subjects provided by 6 global collaborators. The repertoires were released in a freely available public database intended as a resource for research on the immune response to SARS-CoV-2. What the work shows at the level of the full study, not this receptor alone: The quantity of clinical and demographic metadata differed by source and by participant and was supplied without curation.

As regards this clone: It lacks a known antigen. Base qualities are not at hand, and no much larger clone is one base apart.

TCRbeta CDR3 regions were amplified from genomic DNA using the immunoSEQ Assay, a bias-controlled multiplex PCR. In the original analysis: Nucleated cell counts per sample were estimated from amplification of reference gene primers within the assay. To quantify the absolute abundance of each unique TCRbeta CDR3 rearrangement, sequence reads were collapsed and filtered. Productive Simpson clonality was computed per sample as the square root of Simpson's diversity index over productive rearrangements. TCRdb holds this immuneACCESS table with in-frame rearrangements only. Some clones are missing; in checked studies, unresolved V genes explain under half, and the rest has no known cause. Clone size and V and J calls were adopted from that table, with D and trimming inferred from the DNA. The sample table records approximately 37,000 clones; around 86% of these occur just once. The ten largest make up 4.5% to 6.5% of the sample.

V loses 4 bases at its end and J loses 3 bases; junction bases beyond the gene matches: 3. Taken from the germline V gene, the CDR1 and CDR2 loops are SGDLS and YYNGEE. CDR3 length: 14 amino acids, cysteine to phenylalanine. Here the CDR3 DNA is all that survives: 42 bases in frame from base 1. The collaborating institutions used their own protocols to collect whole blood in K2EDTA tubes. For TCRbeta analysis, collaborator samples were shipped as frozen whole blood, as isolated PBMCs, or as DNA extracted from either sample type. The TCR sequence derives from a middle-aged man with active COVID-19. Sample: peripheral blood. The rearranged chain carries TRBV9 and TRBJ2-5; 10 nucleotides in the junction match TRBD2. DNA sequence: TGTGCCAGCAGCCCAAGCGGGAGGGAAGAGACCCAGTACTTC. Its amino acids are CASSPSGREETQYF.